What follows describes a single TCR beta chain. Mismatch with germline at one junction end may stem from a read error. This entry comes from a study of memory CD4+ T cells and cytomegalovirus serostatus. Sequencing was performed with immunoSEQ multiplex PCR; in TCRdb, only in-frame clones are kept and a portion is missing. Counted here are around 50,000 clones, under 80% occurring once; the ten biggest clones make up about 0.64%. Single viable CD3+CD4+CD8-CD45RO+ cells were sorted as the memory CD4+ T cells. The sample comprised memory CD4+ T cells from blood. This clonotype originated in an adult in good health and CMV-seronegative.

CDR3 protein: CASSPQTDTQYF. Written as DNA, the CDR3 is TGTGCTAGCAGCCCCCAGACAGATACGCAGTATTTT. V gene TRBV7-7 combines with J gene TRBJ2-3; D call uncertain. The germline CDR1 and CDR2 sequences are SSHAT and FNYEAQ (reference sequence). CDR3 length: 12 amino acids.